The rows below give T cell receptor beta chains drawn from one sample of a study of Graves' ophthalmopathy and Graves' hyperthyroidism. One entry per CDR3 protein results from TCRdb running MiXCR on the multiplex PCR reads. Here the sample spans about 220,000 distinct CDR3 sequences, 20% to 25% being singletons. The sequencing sample was made of peripheral blood. Receptors originate from a woman between 50 and 59 years old with Graves' ophthalmopathy. The CDR3 runs from the conserved cysteine through the conserved F or W. The D gene is left open where the match is weak. Expanded clones are given a class, and other clones once, few, many or no size at all.

>TRBD2|TRBJ2-2|TRBV19|-
CASTGREITGELFF
TGTGCCAGTACCGGGAGGGAGATCACCGGGGAGCTGTTTTTT
>-|TRBJ2-7|TRBV28|many
CASRWGNRDEQYF
TGTGCCAGCCGTTGGGGTAACCGGGACGAGCAGTACTTC
>TRBD2|TRBJ2-7|TRBV6-2/TRBV6-3|many
CASRPLALGYEQYF
TGTGCCAGCAGGCCACTAGCGTTGGGCTACGAGCAGTACTTC
>TRBD1|TRBJ1-2|TRBV15|-
CATSRGGTDYGYTF
TGTGCCACCAGCAGAGGCGGGACAGACTATGGCTACACCTTC
>TRBD1|TRBJ1-6|TRBV7-8|few
CASSLGQGANSPLHF
TGTGCCAGCAGCTTAGGGCAGGGGGCAAATTCACCCCTCCACTTT
>TRBD2|TRBJ2-5|TRBV20-1|few
CSARDGTSAQETQYF
TGCAGTGCTAGAGATGGGACTAGCGCACAAGAGACCCAGTACTTC
>-|TRBJ2-5|TRBV29-1|many
CSVEEGGSVTQYF
TGCAGCGTTGAAGAAGGGGGTAGTGTGACCCAGTACTTC
>-|TRBJ2-5|TRBV6-2/TRBV6-3|many
CASSYSNGLETQYF
TGTGCCAGCAGTTACTCGAATGGGCTGGAGACCCAGTACTTC
>-|TRBJ1-2|TRBV6-5|few
CASSYQGGGPYGYTF
TGTGCCAGCAGTTACCAGGGCGGCGGTCCCTATGGCTACACCTTC
>-|TRBJ1-2|TRBV3-1|many
CASSQVSSGSGYTF
TGTGCCAGCAGCCAAGTCAGTTCGGGCTCTGGCTACACCTTC
>-|TRBJ1-1|TRBV7-2|many
CASSVGTRMNTEAFF
TGTGCCAGCAGCGTAGGGACGCGAATGAACACTGAAGCTTTCTTT
>-|TRBJ1-2|TRBV20-1|-
CSARDRGGPEGSYTF
TGCAGTGCTAGAGATCGGGGGGGCCCTGAGGGGAGCTACACCTTC
>-|TRBJ1-1|TRBV29-1|many
CSVVKNTEAFF
TGCAGCGTTGTAAAGAACACTGAAGCTTTCTTT
>-|TRBJ1-3|TRBV30|-
CAWRGPSSGNTIYF
TGTGCCTGGAGGGGTCCGTCCTCTGGAAACACCATATATTTT
>TRBD1|TRBJ1-2|TRBV6-1|-
CASSTGQGGYGYTF
TGTGCCAGCAGCACGGGACAGGGTGGCTATGGCTACACCTTC
>TRBD2|TRBJ2-2|TRBV20-1|many
CSAATSSRELFF
TGCAGTGCCGCGACTAGCTCCCGGGAGCTGTTTTTT
>TRBD1|TRBJ1-1|TRBV7-2|-
CASSARGGDTEAFF
TGTGCCAGCAGCGCCAGGGGGGGGGACACTGAAGCTTTCTTT
>-|TRBJ2-5|TRBV19|-
CASSTRGIGETQYF
TGTGCCAGTAGTACCCGGGGGATTGGAGAGACCCAGTACTTC
>TRBD1|TRBJ1-2|TRBV7-9|many
CASIPGTGTYGYTF
TGTGCCAGCATCCCTGGGACAGGAACCTATGGCTACACCTTC
>-|TRBJ2-2|TRBV12-3/TRBV12-4|many
CAFTGTGGDTGELFF
TGTGCCTTTACGGGGACCGGCGGGGACACCGGGGAGCTGTTTTTT
>-|TRBJ2-5|TRBV24-1|-
CATSGLAGTAPGQETQYF
TGCGCCACCAGTGGTTTGGCAGGGACCGCACCGGGCCAAGAGACCCAGTACTTC
>TRBD1|TRBJ1-5|TRBV27|many
CASGTGAGNQPQHF
TGTGCCAGCGGAACAGGGGCGGGAAATCAGCCCCAGCATTTT
>-|TRBJ1-5|TRBV11-1|-
CASSSTVSNQPQHF
TGTGCCAGCAGCTCTACAGTCAGCAATCAGCCCCAGCATTTT
>-|TRBJ2-7|TRBV12-3/TRBV12-4|many
CASSHSGIPYEQYF
TGTGCCAGCAGTCATTCCGGGATCCCCTACGAGCAGTACTTC
>-|TRBJ2-5|TRBV30|many
CAWSNLQETQYF
TGTGCCTGGAGTAACTTACAAGAGACCCAGTACTTC
>TRBD1|TRBJ2-5|TRBV7-9|many
CASSSPTGVQETQYF
TGTGCCAGCAGCTCCCCGACAGGGGTGCAAGAGACCCAGTACTTC
>TRBD1|TRBJ1-5|TRBV4-1|many
CASSPQGQYHQPQHF
TGCGCCAGCAGCCCCCAGGGACAGTACCATCAGCCCCAGCATTTT
>-|TRBJ1-5|TRBV6-1|once
CASSATMAQPQHF
TGTGCCAGCAGTGCTACAATGGCGCAGCCCCAGCATTTT
>-|TRBJ1-2|TRBV27|many
CASSPGSNYGYTF
TGTGCCAGCAGCCCGGGCAGTAACTATGGCTACACCTTC
>-|TRBJ2-2|TRBV11-2|many
CASSHYSSGATGELFF
TGTGCCAGCAGCCATTACTCAAGCGGAGCCACCGGGGAGCTGTTTTTT
>-|TRBJ2-7|TRBV28|many
CASSLSFGTLQPYEQYF
TGTGCCAGCAGTTTATCGTTCGGGACGTTACAGCCCTACGAGCAGTACTTC
>-|TRBJ2-2|TRBV12-3/TRBV12-4|many
CASKKIPAGELFF
TGTGCCAGCAAAAAGATTCCGGCCGGGGAGCTGTTTTTT
>TRBD1|TRBJ2-7|TRBV27|few
CASSFGDSAYEQYF
TGTGCCAGCAGTTTTGGGGACAGCGCCTACGAGCAGTACTTC
>-|TRBJ1-2|TRBV2|many
CASSKRVDYGYTF
TGTGCCAGCAGTAAAAGGGTGGACTATGGCTACACCTTC
>-|TRBJ2-5|TRBV20-1|once
CSASTSMGTGETQYF
TGCAGTGCTAGCACCAGTATGGGGACTGGAGAGACCCAGTACTTC
>-|TRBJ1-1|TRBV12-3/TRBV12-4|many
CASSFGGAPTEAFF
TGTGCCAGCAGTTTCGGGGGGGCCCCCACTGAAGCTTTCTTT
>TRBD1|TRBJ2-3|TRBV24-1|-
CATRGGQGTDTQYF
TGTGCCACCAGGGGAGGACAGGGTACAGATACGCAGTATTTT
>-|TRBJ2-1|TRBV6-5|many
CASTLLRNYGQFF
TGTGCCAGCACGCTCCTACGAAACTACGGGCAGTTCTTC
>-|TRBJ1-3|TRBV7-9|many
CASSFEHSGNTIYF
TGTGCCAGCAGCTTCGAGCACTCTGGAAACACCATATATTTT
>-|TRBJ2-2|TRBV6-5|many
CASRTNRGSGELFF
TGTGCCAGCAGAACCAATCGAGGGTCCGGGGAGCTGTTTTTT
>-|TRBJ1-1|TRBV19|many
CASSMIVNTEAFF
TGTGCCAGTAGTATGATCGTGAACACTGAAGCTTTCTTT